A few counts support the clone carrying this TCR beta chain. Its target is not known. The source of the sample is a study of OX40 agonist ivuxolimab in advanced cancers. Study information: Dose-escalation patients suffered from hepatocellular carcinoma, melanoma, renal cell or head and neck cancer.

Assay used: immunoSEQ multiplex PCR; TCRdb lists only in-frame clones, some missing. The data show 65,000 to 85,000 clones, with roughly nine tenths seen just once and roughly 7.5% held by the top ten. General study results and limits: At 0.1 to 3.0 mg/kg and by week 6, clonal expansion occurred in CD4+ and CD8+ blood T cells. Partly responding patients at 0.1-3.0 mg/kg showed some of the smallest clonal expansion.

Germline V gene sequence: CDR1 MDHEN, CDR2 SYDVKM. Trimming cost V 6 bases and J 3 bases, with 9 bases left between them. CDR3 size: 13 residues. The TCR comes from an adult with an advanced solid tumor such as melanoma, head and neck, liver or kidney cancer. The source material was CD4+ or CD8+ T cells sorted from blood, sampled in a trial of the OX40 agonist ivuxolimab. V gene TRBV28 combines with J gene TRBJ1-5; no clear D. The CDR3, as DNA: TGTGCCAGCAGGGAAGGGCTCAATCAGCCCCAGCATTTT. Protein: CASREGLNQPQHF. Drawing the rest from reference TRBV28 and TRBJ1-5, the complete variable domain is DVKVTQSSRYLVKRTGEKVFLECVQDMDHENMFWYRQDPGLGLRLIYFSYDVKMKEKGDIPEGYSVSREKKERFSLILESASTNQTSMYLCASREGLNQPQHFGDGTRLSIL.